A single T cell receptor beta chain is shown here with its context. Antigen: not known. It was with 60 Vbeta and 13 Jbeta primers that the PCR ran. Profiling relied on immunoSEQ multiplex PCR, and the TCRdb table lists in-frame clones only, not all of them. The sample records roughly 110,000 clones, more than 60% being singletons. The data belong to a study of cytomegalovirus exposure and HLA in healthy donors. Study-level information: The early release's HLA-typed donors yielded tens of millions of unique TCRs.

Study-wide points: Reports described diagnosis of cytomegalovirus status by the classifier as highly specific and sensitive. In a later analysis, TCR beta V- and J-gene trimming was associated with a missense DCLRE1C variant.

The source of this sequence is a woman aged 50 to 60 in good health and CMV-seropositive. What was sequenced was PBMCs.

CDR3 DNA sequence: TGTGCCAGCAGTACGTCCGGGACTGCATACAATGAGCAGTTCTTC. Amino acid sequence: CASSTSGTAYNEQFF. The V call is TRBV6-1, the J call TRBJ2-1; tentative D call: TRBD2 (6 bases). Germline-derived CDR1 and CDR2 are MNHNS and SASEGT. There are 15 residues in the CDR3. Deletions cut 5 bases from V and 4 bases from J, with 15 bases between.